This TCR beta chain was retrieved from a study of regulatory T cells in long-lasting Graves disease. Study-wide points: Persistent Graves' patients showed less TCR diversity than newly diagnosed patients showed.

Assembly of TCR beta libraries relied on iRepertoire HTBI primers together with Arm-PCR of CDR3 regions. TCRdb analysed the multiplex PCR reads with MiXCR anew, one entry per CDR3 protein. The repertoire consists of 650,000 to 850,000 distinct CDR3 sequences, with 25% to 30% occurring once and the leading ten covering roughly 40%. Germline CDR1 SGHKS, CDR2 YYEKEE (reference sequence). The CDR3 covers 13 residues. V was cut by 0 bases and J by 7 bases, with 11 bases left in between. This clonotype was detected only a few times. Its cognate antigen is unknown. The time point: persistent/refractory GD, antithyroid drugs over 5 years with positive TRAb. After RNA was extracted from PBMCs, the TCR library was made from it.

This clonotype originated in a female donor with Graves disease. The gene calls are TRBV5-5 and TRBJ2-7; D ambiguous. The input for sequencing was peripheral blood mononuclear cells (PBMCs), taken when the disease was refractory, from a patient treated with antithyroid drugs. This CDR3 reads CASSLGNRVEQYF. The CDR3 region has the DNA TGTGCCAGCAGCTTGGGGAACCGAGTTGAGCAGTACTTC.